Listed below are T cell receptor beta chains from one sample, sequenced in a study of T cells in pancreatic ductal adenocarcinoma. Data came from immunoSEQ multiplex PCR; TCRdb stores just in-frame clones and leaves some out. The sample has about 29,000 clones, approximately 94% seen once. The sample taken for sequencing was PBMCs. Every receptor here comes from a human donor with pancreatic ductal adenocarcinoma. CDR3s include the opening cysteine and the closing phenylalanine or tryptophan. The order of the fields is J gene, clone size, V gene, D gene, CDR3 protein, CDR3 DNA. D genes are given only for firm matches. Size is omitted from some rows. Given values are once, few, many or a class for expanded clones.

j_gene: TRBJ2-3; abundance: once; v_gene: TRBV5-1; d_gene: TRBD1; CDR3aa: CASSSGQGWTDTQYF; CDR3nt: TGCGCCAGCAGCTCCGGACAGGGCTGGACAGATACGCAGTATTTT
j_gene: TRBJ2-7; abundance: -; v_gene: TRBV18; d_gene: TRBD2; CDR3aa: CASSSNEGLAGRYEQYF; CDR3nt: TGTGCCAGCTCATCGAACGAGGGACTAGCGGGGCGATACGAGCAGTACTTC
j_gene: TRBJ1-2; abundance: -; v_gene: TRBV2; d_gene: -; CDR3aa: CASSEYSTENYGYTF; CDR3nt: TGTGCCAGCAGTGAATACTCGACGGAGAACTATGGCTACACCTTC
j_gene: TRBJ2-2; abundance: -; v_gene: TRBV27; d_gene: TRBD1; CDR3aa: CASTIQGAGELFF; CDR3nt: TGTGCCAGCACCATACAGGGGGCCGGGGAGCTGTTTTTT
j_gene: TRBJ2-7; abundance: -; v_gene: TRBV5-1; d_gene: -; CDR3aa: CASSLAGLPGSYEQYF; CDR3nt: TGCGCCAGCAGCTTGGCCGGCCTCCCCGGTTCCTACGAGCAGTACTTC
j_gene: TRBJ2-5; abundance: -; v_gene: TRBV2; d_gene: -; CDR3aa: CASSEGLEETQYF; CDR3nt: TGTGCCAGCAGTGAAGGGTTGGAAGAGACCCAGTACTTC
j_gene: TRBJ2-7; abundance: -; v_gene: TRBV25-1; d_gene: TRBD1; CDR3aa: CASSEKVGQGTYEQYF; CDR3nt: TGTGCCAGCAGCGAGAAGGTTGGACAGGGGACCTACGAGCAGTACTTC
j_gene: TRBJ2-1; abundance: -; v_gene: TRBV6-5; d_gene: -; CDR3aa: CASSFMGTRVNNEQFF; CDR3nt: TGTGCCAGCAGTTTCATGGGGACAAGGGTCAACAATGAGCAGTTCTTC
j_gene: TRBJ2-7; abundance: -; v_gene: TRBV11-1; d_gene: TRBD2; CDR3aa: CASSLALAGPHEQYF; CDR3nt: TGTGCCAGCAGTCTAGCACTAGCGGGCCCCCACGAGCAGTACTTC
j_gene: TRBJ2-2; abundance: few; v_gene: TRBV6-4; d_gene: -; CDR3aa: CASSHLNTGELFF; CDR3nt: TGTGCCAGCAGCCACTTAAACACCGGGGAGCTGTTTTTT
j_gene: TRBJ1-6; abundance: -; v_gene: TRBV2; d_gene: -; CDR3aa: CASSPRARAHNSPLHF; CDR3nt: TGTGCCAGCAGTCCCAGGGCCAGGGCGCATAATTCACCCCTCCACTTT
j_gene: TRBJ1-3; abundance: -; v_gene: TRBV4-1; d_gene: -; CDR3aa: CASSQDGQGGNTIYF; CDR3nt: TGCGCCAGCAGCCAAGACGGGCAGGGTGGAAACACCATATATTTT
j_gene: TRBJ2-1; abundance: -; v_gene: TRBV2; d_gene: -; CDR3aa: CASSDSTSSYNEQFF; CDR3nt: TGTGCCAGCAGTGACTCGACTAGCTCCTACAATGAGCAGTTCTTC
j_gene: TRBJ1-5; abundance: -; v_gene: TRBV7-8; d_gene: -; CDR3aa: CASSTRGREGNQPQHF; CDR3nt: TGTGCCAGCAGCACTCGCGGGCGCGAGGGCAATCAGCCCCAGCATTTT
j_gene: TRBJ1-2; abundance: -; v_gene: TRBV11-2; d_gene: TRBD1; CDR3aa: CASSPRTGVYSYTF; CDR3nt: TGTGCCAGCAGCCCACGGACAGGGGTCTATAGCTACACCTTC
j_gene: TRBJ2-5; abundance: -; v_gene: TRBV29-1; d_gene: -; CDR3aa: CSVEASGVGETQYF; CDR3nt: TGCAGCGTTGAAGCTTCCGGGGTGGGAGAGACCCAGTACTTC
j_gene: TRBJ2-7; abundance: -; v_gene: TRBV7-8; d_gene: -; CDR3aa: CASSVQRTDPYEQYF; CDR3nt: TGTGCCAGCAGCGTCCAGAGAACAGACCCCTACGAGCAGTACTTC
j_gene: TRBJ2-3; abundance: once; v_gene: TRBV5-1; d_gene: -; CDR3aa: CASSPLVGRGDTQYF; CDR3nt: TGCGCCAGCAGCCCATTGGTGGGGCGGGGAGATACGCAGTATTTT
j_gene: TRBJ2-1; abundance: -; v_gene: TRBV19; d_gene: TRBD2; CDR3aa: CASNGLAGARDEQFF; CDR3nt: TGTGCCAGTAACGGGCTAGCGGGGGCAAGGGATGAGCAGTTCTTC
j_gene: TRBJ2-7; abundance: -; v_gene: TRBV27; d_gene: -; CDR3aa: CASGRGARPSEQYF; CDR3nt: TGTGCCAGCGGGCGAGGAGCCCGACCTTCCGAGCAGTACTTC
j_gene: TRBJ2-2; abundance: -; v_gene: TRBV7-9; d_gene: -; CDR3aa: CASSFQGKIGELFF; CDR3nt: TGTGCCAGCAGCTTCCAGGGCAAGATCGGGGAGCTGTTTTTT
j_gene: TRBJ2-1; abundance: -; v_gene: TRBV7-9; d_gene: -; CDR3aa: CASSFIQFQPLFF; CDR3nt: TGTGCCAGCAGCTTTATACAGTTCCAGCCCCTGTTCTTC
j_gene: TRBJ1-2; abundance: once; v_gene: TRBV11-3; d_gene: TRBD1; CDR3aa: CASSPTGNYGYTF; CDR3nt: TGTGCCAGCAGCCCGACAGGGAACTATGGCTACACCTTC
j_gene: TRBJ2-1; abundance: -; v_gene: TRBV5-1; d_gene: TRBD1; CDR3aa: CASSLSGQGFNEQFF; CDR3nt: TGCGCCAGCAGCTTGTCGGGACAGGGGTTCAATGAGCAGTTCTTC
j_gene: TRBJ2-3; abundance: -; v_gene: TRBV18; d_gene: TRBD2; CDR3aa: CASSGPTVTSGKNQDTQYF; CDR3nt: TGTGCCAGCTCAGGACCAACCGTAACTAGCGGGAAGAATCAAGATACGCAGTATTTT
j_gene: TRBJ2-2; abundance: -; v_gene: TRBV19; d_gene: -; CDR3aa: CASTHGGTTGELFF; CDR3nt: TGTGCCAGTACCCATGGGGGGACAACCGGGGAGCTGTTTTTT
j_gene: TRBJ2-5; abundance: -; v_gene: TRBV15; d_gene: -; CDR3aa: CATSREGGTVTETQYF; CDR3nt: TGTGCCACCAGCAGGGAAGGCGGGACAGTAACGGAGACCCAGTACTTC
j_gene: TRBJ2-6; abundance: -; v_gene: TRBV11-3; d_gene: TRBD1; CDR3aa: CASSLRQGRTGANVLTF; CDR3nt: TGTGCCAGCAGCCTCAGACAGGGGAGGACTGGGGCCAACGTCCTGACTTTC
j_gene: TRBJ1-5; abundance: -; v_gene: TRBV6-6; d_gene: -; CDR3aa: CASKKSYSNQPQHF; CDR3nt: TGTGCCAGCAAAAAGTCTTATAGCAATCAGCCCCAGCATTTT
j_gene: TRBJ1-1; abundance: once; v_gene: TRBV7-9; d_gene: -; CDR3aa: CASSLGANTEAFF; CDR3nt: TGTGCCAGCAGCTTGGGAGCGAACACTGAAGCTTTCTTT
j_gene: TRBJ2-1; abundance: -; v_gene: TRBV5-4; d_gene: TRBD2; CDR3aa: CASSLITSGYNEQFF; CDR3nt: TGTGCCAGCAGCTTAATCACTAGCGGGTACAATGAGCAGTTCTTC
j_gene: TRBJ1-1; abundance: -; v_gene: TRBV27; d_gene: -; CDR3aa: CASSPQSTSAAFF; CDR3nt: TGTGCCAGCAGTCCTCAGAGCACATCCGCAGCTTTCTTT
j_gene: TRBJ1-5; abundance: once; v_gene: TRBV7-8; d_gene: TRBD1; CDR3aa: CASSSGQFKNQPQHF; CDR3nt: TGTGCCAGCAGCTCGGGACAGTTCAAGAATCAGCCCCAGCATTTT
j_gene: TRBJ2-5; abundance: -; v_gene: TRBV28; d_gene: -; CDR3aa: CASDGRETQYF; CDR3nt: TGTGCCAGCGACGGGCGGGAGACCCAGTACTTC
j_gene: TRBJ1-2; abundance: -; v_gene: TRBV6-4; d_gene: -; CDR3aa: CASSDSGYGYTF; CDR3nt: TGTGCCAGCAGTGACTCGGGCTATGGCTACACCTTC
j_gene: TRBJ2-5; abundance: -; v_gene: TRBV5-1; d_gene: -; CDR3aa: CASSLEAVGEETQYF; CDR3nt: TGCGCCAGCAGCTTGGAGGCAGTCGGGGAGGAGACCCAGTACTTC
j_gene: TRBJ2-1; abundance: -; v_gene: TRBV11-3; d_gene: -; CDR3aa: CASSFPNYNEQFF; CDR3nt: TGTGCCAGCAGCTTTCCTAACTACAATGAGCAGTTCTTC
j_gene: TRBJ1-3; abundance: -; v_gene: TRBV7-7; d_gene: -; CDR3aa: CASSPGTSSGNTIYF; CDR3nt: TGTGCTAGCAGCCCCGGGACCTCCTCTGGAAACACCATATATTTT
j_gene: TRBJ2-1; abundance: -; v_gene: TRBV28; d_gene: TRBD1; CDR3aa: CASTPSGTVDNEQFF; CDR3nt: TGTGCCAGCACCCCCTCAGGGACAGTTGACAATGAGCAGTTCTTC
j_gene: TRBJ2-3; abundance: -; v_gene: TRBV20-1; d_gene: -; CDR3aa: CSAGPGDTQYF; CDR3nt: TGCAGTGCTGGGCCAGGTGATACGCAGTATTTT
j_gene: TRBJ2-1; abundance: once; v_gene: TRBV11-3; d_gene: -; CDR3aa: CASSYHQGSDNEQFF; CDR3nt: TGTGCCAGCAGCTATCACCAGGGTAGTGACAATGAGCAGTTCTTC
j_gene: TRBJ2-7; abundance: -; v_gene: TRBV28; d_gene: TRBD2; CDR3aa: CASNSGTSGSYEQYF; CDR3nt: TGTGCCAGCAACTCTGGGACTAGCGGCTCCTACGAGCAGTACTTC
j_gene: TRBJ2-7; abundance: few; v_gene: TRBV6-5; d_gene: -; CDR3aa: CASADYTYEQYF; CDR3nt: TGTGCCAGCGCTGACTATACCTACGAGCAGTACTTC
j_gene: TRBJ1-5; abundance: once; v_gene: TRBV27; d_gene: TRBD1; CDR3aa: CASSSHRGPNQPQHF; CDR3nt: TGTGCCAGCAGTTCACACAGGGGGCCCAATCAGCCCCAGCATTTT
j_gene: TRBJ2-7; abundance: -; v_gene: TRBV6-6; d_gene: TRBD2; CDR3aa: CASSPLAGGNEQYF; CDR3nt: TGTGCCAGCAGTCCCCTAGCGGGAGGGAACGAGCAGTACTTC
j_gene: TRBJ1-1; abundance: -; v_gene: TRBV7-3; d_gene: -; CDR3aa: CASSLMANTEAFF; CDR3nt: TGTGCCAGCAGCTTAATGGCGAACACTGAAGCTTTCTTT
j_gene: TRBJ2-7; abundance: -; v_gene: TRBV5-6; d_gene: TRBD1; CDR3aa: CASSPGQPLSYEQYF; CDR3nt: TGTGCCAGCAGCCCGGGACAGCCACTCTCCTACGAGCAGTACTTC
j_gene: TRBJ2-7; abundance: few; v_gene: TRBV6-6; d_gene: -; CDR3aa: CASTPTGSYEQYF; CDR3nt: TGTGCCAGCACCCCCACGGGGTCCTACGAGCAGTACTTC
j_gene: TRBJ2-1; abundance: -; v_gene: TRBV7-2; d_gene: TRBD2; CDR3aa: CASRPSLAGTYEQFF; CDR3nt: TGTGCCAGCCGGCCCTCCTTAGCGGGGACGTATGAGCAGTTCTTC
j_gene: TRBJ2-2; abundance: -; v_gene: TRBV5-1; d_gene: TRBD1; CDR3aa: CASSLARDRDHFGRTGELFF; CDR3nt: TGCGCCAGCAGCTTGGCCCGGGACAGGGATCATTTCGGGAGAACCGGGGAGCTGTTTTTT
j_gene: TRBJ1-5; abundance: -; v_gene: TRBV7-8; d_gene: TRBD1; CDR3aa: CASSGQGDNQPQHF; CDR3nt: TGTGCCAGCAGCGGACAGGGAGACAATCAGCCCCAGCATTTT
j_gene: TRBJ1-5; abundance: -; v_gene: TRBV27; d_gene: -; CDR3aa: CASSLLGGPQHF; CDR3nt: TGTGCCAGCAGTCTGCTTGGAGGGCCCCAGCATTTT
j_gene: TRBJ2-2; abundance: -; v_gene: TRBV19; d_gene: -; CDR3aa: CASSITDVAGTGELFF; CDR3nt: TGTGCCAGTAGTATAACCGACGTCGCAGGGACCGGGGAGCTGTTTTTT
j_gene: TRBJ2-1; abundance: -; v_gene: TRBV7-9; d_gene: -; CDR3aa: CALAPYNEQFF; CDR3nt: TGTGCCCTGGCACCTTACAATGAGCAGTTCTTC
j_gene: TRBJ2-5; abundance: -; v_gene: TRBV19; d_gene: TRBD2; CDR3aa: CASSSGRTPETQYF; CDR3nt: TGTGCCAGTTCTAGCGGGAGGACGCCAGAGACCCAGTACTTC
j_gene: TRBJ2-1; abundance: -; v_gene: TRBV7-2; d_gene: TRBD1; CDR3aa: CASSLTGNHEQFF; CDR3nt: TGTGCCAGCAGCTTGACAGGGAACCATGAGCAGTTCTTC
j_gene: TRBJ2-1; abundance: -; v_gene: TRBV11-1; d_gene: -; CDR3aa: CASSLSRLGSYNEQFF; CDR3nt: TGTGCCAGCAGCTTAAGCCGCCTAGGTTCCTACAATGAGCAGTTCTTC